This T cell receptor beta chain was observed in a study of T-cell reconstitution after alpha-beta-depleted transplantation in children. Whole-study findings and limits: Several hundred rapidly expanded clones from non-depleted graft cells reportedly supplied alpha-beta T cells about two months post-transplant.

The V and J ends lost 5 bases and 7 bases respectively, with 9 bases between them. Germline V gene sequence: CDR1 DFQATT, CDR2 SNEGSKA (reference sequence). The CDR3 has 12 residues. This clonotype was detected a few times. Its antigen is still unknown. Unique molecular identifiers were incorporated during preparation of the TCRbeta library. TCRdb re-derived calls from the PCR reads in MiXCR, one entry per CDR3 protein. The sample shows about 980,000 distinct CDR3 sequences, about 30% of them seen only once. This clonotype was sampled from a boy under two years old who had a stem cell transplant for SCID, so the T cells may come from the graft donor. The sequenced sample was PBMCs, mostly from graft donor cells, obtained 360 days after TCRalphabeta/CD19-depleted stem cell transplant. This chain connects TRBV20-1 to TRBJ1-6; D perhaps matches TRBD1 (5 bases). CDR3 sequence: CSAYGGNSPLHF. The CDR3 region has the DNA TGCAGTGCTTACGGGGGGAATTCACCCCTCCACTTT.